This T cell receptor beta chain was obtained from a study of control samples from healthy donors and cancer patients. Trimming removed 4 bases from V and 5 bases from J; junction bases left unmatched: 4. This CDR3 has 14 amino acids. The germline CDR1 and CDR2 sequences are SGHRS and YFSETQ. TCRdb's copy holds only in-frame clones and misses some; the assay was immunoSEQ multiplex PCR. The repertoire holds roughly 130,000 clones, 91% seen once, with roughly 8.8% in the top ten. This clonotype originated in a man aged 18-30 years in good health. The chain employs TRBV5-1 and TRBJ1-2; 11 nucleotides agree with TRBD1. Material for sequencing was blood. Written as DNA, the CDR3 is TGCGCCAGCAGCACAGGACAGGGGGCGTATGGCTACACCTTC. It is translated as CASSTGQGAYGYTF.